The T cell receptor (beta chain) described here comes from a study of blood T cell repertoires in COVID-19. Looking at the study overall: The United States, Italy and Spain supplied acute and convalescent COVID-19 samples.

Germline CDR1 SGDLS, CDR2 YYNGEE. Unmatched junction bases numbered 6, after V lost 7 bases and J lost 4 bases. This CDR3 comprises 13 residues. The protocol was immunoSEQ multiplex PCR, while the TCRdb copy is restricted to in-frame clones and leaves out a portion. This table holds 88,000 or so clones, 75% to 85% found once. This clonotype was sampled from a human donor in a cohort sampled during active COVID-19. The genes are TRBV9 and TRBJ2-5, with 8 bases that match TRBD2. Sequenced input: peripheral blood. The CDR3: CASGGLAPETQYF. CDR3 DNA sequence: TGTGCCAGCGGAGGACTAGCCCCAGAGACCCAGTACTTC.